The following is a T cell receptor beta chain sequence with its context. PCR primers comprised 60 Vbeta and 13 Jbeta primers. TCRdb's copy holds only in-frame clones and misses some; the assay was immunoSEQ multiplex PCR. This sample has roughly 150,000 clones; approximately 80% occur once, and the top ten carry around 6.6%. The germline V gene has CDR1 SNHLY and CDR2 FYNNEI. V was clipped by 6 bases and J by 3 bases; unmatched bases: 11. This CDR3 spans 18 amino acids. These data belong to a study of cytomegalovirus exposure and HLA in healthy donors. The material sequenced was PBMCs. This sequence joins TRBV2 and TRBJ2-1, with 13 positions matching TRBD2. This sequence originates from a woman aged 40 to 50 in good health and CMV-seropositive. The DNA for the CDR3 is TGTGCCAGCAGACCGACTAGCGGGAGGCCCCAGAACTACAATGAGCAGTTCTTC. Translating gives CASRPTSGRPQNYNEQFF.